This T cell receptor beta chain was sequenced for a study of regulatory T cells in long-lasting Graves disease. The study, taken as a whole, reports: Having few samples may have compromised the accuracy. Relative to newly diagnosed Graves' patients, persistent ones had lower TCR diversity. Among samples with persistent disease, TRBV28, TRBJ1-2 and TRBJ2-5 were favored.

This CDR3 is 17 amino acids long. The germline V gene encodes CDR1 SGHTA and CDR2 FQGNSA. This sample's time point: persistent/refractory GD, antithyroid drugs over 5 years with positive TRAb. RNA isolated from PBMCs was used to make the TCR library. This clonotype was counted only a few times. The target antigen is unknown. This may be a read error: a much more frequent sequence differs by one nucleotide. Combining iRepertoire HTBI primers with Arm-PCR of CDR3 regions, the authors built TCR beta libraries. TCRdb fed the multiplex PCR reads into MiXCR, producing one record per CDR3 protein. The sample contains 310,000 or so distinct CDR3 sequences, 22% of which appear only once.

The receptor's source is a female donor with Graves disease. The specimen was peripheral blood mononuclear cells (PBMCs), collected when the disease was refractory, from a patient treated with antithyroid drugs. The chain recombines TRBV7-2 with TRBJ1-2; no clear D. CDR3 coding DNA: TGTGCCAGCAACCCACCGGGTCGGATAACGGGAAACTATGGCTACGCCTTC. It codes for CASNPPGRITGNYGYAF.